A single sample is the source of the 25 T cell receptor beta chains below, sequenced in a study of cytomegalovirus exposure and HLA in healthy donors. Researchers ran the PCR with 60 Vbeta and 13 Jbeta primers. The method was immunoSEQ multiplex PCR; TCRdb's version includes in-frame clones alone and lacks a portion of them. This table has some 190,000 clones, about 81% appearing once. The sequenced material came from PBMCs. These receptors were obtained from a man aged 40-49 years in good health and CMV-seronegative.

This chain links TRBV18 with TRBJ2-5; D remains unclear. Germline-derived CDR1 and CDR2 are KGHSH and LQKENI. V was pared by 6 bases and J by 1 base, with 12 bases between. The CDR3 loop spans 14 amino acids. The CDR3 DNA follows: TGTGCCAGCTCCCCGGCACTATTCCAAGAGACCCAGTACTTC. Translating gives CASSPALFQETQYF.

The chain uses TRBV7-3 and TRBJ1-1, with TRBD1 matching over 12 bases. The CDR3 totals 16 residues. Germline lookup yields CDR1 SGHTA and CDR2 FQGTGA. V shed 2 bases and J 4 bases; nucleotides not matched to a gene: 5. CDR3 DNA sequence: TGTGCCAGCAGCTTAGGGGACAGGGGGCGCGGCACTGAAGCTTTCTTT. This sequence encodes CASSLGDRGRGTEAFF. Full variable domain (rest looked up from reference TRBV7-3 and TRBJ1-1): GAGVSQTPSNKVTEKGKYVELRCDPISGHTALYWYRQSLGQGPEFLIYFQGTGAADDSGLPNDRFFAVRPEGSVSTLKIQRTERGDSAVYLCASSLGDRGRGTEAFFGQGTRLTVV.

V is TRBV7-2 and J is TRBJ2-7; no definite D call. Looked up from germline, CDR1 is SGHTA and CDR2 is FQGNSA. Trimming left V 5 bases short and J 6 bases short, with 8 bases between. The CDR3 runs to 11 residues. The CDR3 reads CASSQASEQYF. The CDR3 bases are TGTGCCAGCAGCCAGGCCTCCGAGCAGTACTTC.

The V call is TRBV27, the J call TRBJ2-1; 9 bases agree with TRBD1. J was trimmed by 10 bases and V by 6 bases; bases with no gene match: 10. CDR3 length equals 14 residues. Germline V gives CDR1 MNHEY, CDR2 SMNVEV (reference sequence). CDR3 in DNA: TGTGCCAGCAGACACGGACAGGGGCCGGTGGAGCAGTTCTTC. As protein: CASRHGQGPVEQFF.

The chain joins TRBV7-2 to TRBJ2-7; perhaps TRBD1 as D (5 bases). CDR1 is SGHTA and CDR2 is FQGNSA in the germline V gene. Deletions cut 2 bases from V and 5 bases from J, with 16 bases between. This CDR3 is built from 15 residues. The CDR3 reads CASSLQPGISNEQYF. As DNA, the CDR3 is TGTGCCAGCAGCTTACAACCAGGGATTAGCAACGAGCAGTACTTC.

In nucleotides, the CDR3 is TGCGCCAGCAAGGGGACTACCTTCCCCGGGGAGCTGTTTTTT. It encodes CASKGTTFPGELFF. The V and J genes are TRBV5-1 and TRBJ2-2; the match to TRBD2 covers 7 bases. The V gene's germline CDR1 is SGHRS and CDR2 YFSETQ. CDR3 length equals 14 residues. Trimming removed 6 bases from V and 6 bases from J; junction bases left unmatched: 8.

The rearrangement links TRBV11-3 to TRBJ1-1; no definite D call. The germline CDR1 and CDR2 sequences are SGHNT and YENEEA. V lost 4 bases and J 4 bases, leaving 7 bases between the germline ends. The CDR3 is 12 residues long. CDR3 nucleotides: TGTGCCAGCAGCTACACGGGCACTGAAGCTTTCTTT. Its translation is CASSYTGTEAFF.

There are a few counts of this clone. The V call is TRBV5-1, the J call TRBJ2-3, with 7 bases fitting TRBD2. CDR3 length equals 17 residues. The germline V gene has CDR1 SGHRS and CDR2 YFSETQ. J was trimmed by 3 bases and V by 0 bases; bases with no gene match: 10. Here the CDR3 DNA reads TGCGCCAGCAGCTTGGTCCTGGGGGGGAGAGGAACAGATACGCAGTATTTT. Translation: CASSLVLGGRGTDTQYF.

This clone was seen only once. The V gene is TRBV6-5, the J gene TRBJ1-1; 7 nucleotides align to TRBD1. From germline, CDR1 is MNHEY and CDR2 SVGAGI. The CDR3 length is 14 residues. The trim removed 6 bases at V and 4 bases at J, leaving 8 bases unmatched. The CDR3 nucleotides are TGTGCCAGCAGAAGGACAGGATCATCCACTGAAGCTTTCTTT. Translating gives CASRRTGSSTEAFF.

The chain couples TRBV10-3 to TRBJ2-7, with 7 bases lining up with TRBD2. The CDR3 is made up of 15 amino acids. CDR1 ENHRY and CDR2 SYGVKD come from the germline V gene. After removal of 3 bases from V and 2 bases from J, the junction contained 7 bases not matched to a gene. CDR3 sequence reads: CAISESGGAPYEQYF. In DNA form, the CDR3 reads TGTGCCATCAGTGAATCGGGAGGAGCCCCCTACGAGCAGTACTTC.

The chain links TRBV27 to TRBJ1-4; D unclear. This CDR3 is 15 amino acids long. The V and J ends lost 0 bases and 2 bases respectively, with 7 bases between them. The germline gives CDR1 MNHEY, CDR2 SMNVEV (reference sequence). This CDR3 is CASSLSAITNEKLFF. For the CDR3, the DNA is TGTGCCAGCAGTTTATCGGCCATTACTAATGAAAAACTGTTTTTT. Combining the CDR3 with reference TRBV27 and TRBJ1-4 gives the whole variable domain EAQVTQNPRYLITVTGKKLTVTCSQNMNHEYMSWYRQDPGLGLRQIYYSMNVEVTDKGDVPEGYKVSRKEKRNFPLILESPSPNQTSLYFCASSLSAITNEKLFFGSGTQLSVL.

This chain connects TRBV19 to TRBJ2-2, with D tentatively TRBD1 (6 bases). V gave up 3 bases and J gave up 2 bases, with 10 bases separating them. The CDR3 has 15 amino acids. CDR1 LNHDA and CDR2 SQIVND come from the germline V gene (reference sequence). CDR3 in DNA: TGTGCCAGTAGTATCGGACAGTATAACACCGGGGAGCTGTTTTTT. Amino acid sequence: CASSIGQYNTGELFF.

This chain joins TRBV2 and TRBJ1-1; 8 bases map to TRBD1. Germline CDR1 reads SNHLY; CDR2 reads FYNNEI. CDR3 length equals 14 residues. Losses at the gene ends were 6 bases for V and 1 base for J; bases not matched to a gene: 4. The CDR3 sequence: CASRRTGWNTEAFF. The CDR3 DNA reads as TGTGCCAGCAGGCGGACAGGGTGGAACACTGAAGCTTTCTTT.

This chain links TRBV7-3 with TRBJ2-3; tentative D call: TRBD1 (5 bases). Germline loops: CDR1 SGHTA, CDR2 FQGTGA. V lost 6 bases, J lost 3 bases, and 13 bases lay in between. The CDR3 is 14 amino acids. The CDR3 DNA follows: TGTGCCAGCAGAAAGGGGCAGGGAACAGATACGCAGTATTTT. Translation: CASRKGQGTDTQYF.

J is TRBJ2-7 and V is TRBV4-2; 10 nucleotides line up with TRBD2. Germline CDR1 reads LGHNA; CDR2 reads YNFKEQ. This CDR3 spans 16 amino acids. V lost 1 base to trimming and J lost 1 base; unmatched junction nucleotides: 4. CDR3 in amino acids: CASSQGGLAESYEQYF. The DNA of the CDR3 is TGTGCCAGCAGCCAAGGAGGACTAGCGGAGTCCTACGAGCAGTACTTC.

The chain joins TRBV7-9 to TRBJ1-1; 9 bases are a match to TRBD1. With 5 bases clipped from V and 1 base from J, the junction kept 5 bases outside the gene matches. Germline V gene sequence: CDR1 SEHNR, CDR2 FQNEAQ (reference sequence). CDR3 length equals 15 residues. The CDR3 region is CASSLEGQGNTEAFF. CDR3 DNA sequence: TGTGCCAGCAGCCTAGAGGGACAGGGGAACACTGAAGCTTTCTTT.

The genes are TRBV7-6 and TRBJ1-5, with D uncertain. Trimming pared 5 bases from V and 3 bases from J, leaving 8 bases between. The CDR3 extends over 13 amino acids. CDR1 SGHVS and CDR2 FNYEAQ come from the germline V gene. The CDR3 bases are TGTGCCAGCAGCGTATCAGTCAATCAGCCCCAGCATTTT. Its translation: CASSVSVNQPQHF.

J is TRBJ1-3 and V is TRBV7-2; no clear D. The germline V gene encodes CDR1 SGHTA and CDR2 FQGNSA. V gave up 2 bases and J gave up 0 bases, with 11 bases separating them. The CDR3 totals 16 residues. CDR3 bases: TGTGCCAGCAGCTTAAGAGGCCCCGACTCTGGAAACACCATATATTTT. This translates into CASSLRGPDSGNTIYF.

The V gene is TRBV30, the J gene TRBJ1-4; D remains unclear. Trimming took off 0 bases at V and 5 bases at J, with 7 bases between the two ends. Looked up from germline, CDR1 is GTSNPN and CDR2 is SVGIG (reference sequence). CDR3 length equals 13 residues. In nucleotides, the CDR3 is TGTGCCTGGAGTGTACAGATAAATGAAAAACTGTTTTTT. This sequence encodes CAWSVQINEKLFF.

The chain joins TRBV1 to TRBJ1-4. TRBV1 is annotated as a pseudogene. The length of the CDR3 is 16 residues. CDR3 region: CTSSQGAGRVGEKLFF. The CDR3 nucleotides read TGCACCAGCAGCCAAGGAGCGGGCAGGGTTGGGGAAAAACTGTTTTTT.

CDR3 amino acids: CASSWDSFYGYTF. DNA of the CDR3: TGCGCCAGCAGCTGGGACAGTTTCTATGGCTACACCTTC. The chain is built from TRBV5-1 and TRBJ1-2, with TRBD1 identical over 7 bases. The ends lost 3 bases at V and 4 bases at J; junction bases unmatched: 3. The CDR3 is 13 amino acids. Per the germline V gene, CDR1 is SGHRS and CDR2 is YFSETQ.

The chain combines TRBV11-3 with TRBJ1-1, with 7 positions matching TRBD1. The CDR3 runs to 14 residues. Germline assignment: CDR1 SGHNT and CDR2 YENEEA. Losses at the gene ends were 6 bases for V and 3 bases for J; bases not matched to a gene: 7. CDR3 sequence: CASSLDRADTEAFF. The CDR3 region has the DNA TGTGCCAGCAGTCTCGACAGGGCTGACACTGAAGCTTTCTTT.

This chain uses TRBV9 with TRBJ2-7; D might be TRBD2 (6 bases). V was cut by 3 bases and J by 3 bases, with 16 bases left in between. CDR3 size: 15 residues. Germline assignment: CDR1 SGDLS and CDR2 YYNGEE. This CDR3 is CASSAPGTQNYEQYF. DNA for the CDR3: TGTGCCAGCAGCGCCCCCGGGACTCAAAACTACGAGCAGTACTTC. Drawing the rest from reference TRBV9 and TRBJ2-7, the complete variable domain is DSGVTQTPKHLITATGQRVTLRCSPRSGDLSVYWYQQSLDQGLQFLIQYYNGEERAKGNILERFSAQQFPDLHSELNLSSLELGDSALYFCASSAPGTQNYEQYFGPGTRLTVT.

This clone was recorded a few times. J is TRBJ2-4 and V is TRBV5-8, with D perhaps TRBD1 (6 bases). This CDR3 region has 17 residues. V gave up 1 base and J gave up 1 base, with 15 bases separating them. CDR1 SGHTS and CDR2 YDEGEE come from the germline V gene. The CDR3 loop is CASSLWISDRAKNIQYF. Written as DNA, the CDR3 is TGTGCCAGCAGCTTGTGGATTTCAGACAGGGCCAAAAACATTCAGTACTTC.

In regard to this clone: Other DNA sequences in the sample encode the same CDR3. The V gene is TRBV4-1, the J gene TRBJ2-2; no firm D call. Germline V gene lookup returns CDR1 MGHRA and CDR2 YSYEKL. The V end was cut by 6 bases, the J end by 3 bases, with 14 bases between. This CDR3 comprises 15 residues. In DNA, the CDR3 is TGCGCCAGCAGTCCAGGATTTCCGGACACCGGGGAGCTGTTTTTT. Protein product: CASSPGFPDTGELFF.